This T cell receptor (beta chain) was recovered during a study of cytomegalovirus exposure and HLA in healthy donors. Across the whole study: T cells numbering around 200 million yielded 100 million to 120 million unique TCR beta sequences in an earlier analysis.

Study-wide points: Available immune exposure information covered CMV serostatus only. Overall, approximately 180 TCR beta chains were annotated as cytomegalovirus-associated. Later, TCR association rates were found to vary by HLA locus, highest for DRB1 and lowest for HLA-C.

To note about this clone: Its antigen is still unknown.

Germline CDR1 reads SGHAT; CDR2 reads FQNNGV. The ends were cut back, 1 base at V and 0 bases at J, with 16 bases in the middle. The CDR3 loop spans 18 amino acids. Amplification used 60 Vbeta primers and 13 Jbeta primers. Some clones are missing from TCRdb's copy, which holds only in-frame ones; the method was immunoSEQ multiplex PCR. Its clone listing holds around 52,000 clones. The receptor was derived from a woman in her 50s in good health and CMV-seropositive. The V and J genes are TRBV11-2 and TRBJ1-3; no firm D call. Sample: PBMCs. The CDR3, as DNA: TGTGCCAGCAGCTTAGTATCTGTACCCAGTTACTCTGGAAACACCATATATTTT. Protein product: CASSLVSVPSYSGNTIYF.